This T cell receptor beta chain originates from a study of blood T cell repertoires in COVID-19. Here immunoSEQ multiplex PCR was the method, and the copy in TCRdb shows in-frame clones only, minus some. The table has approximately 190,000 clones, approximately 79% seen once. Germline V gives CDR1 SEHNR, CDR2 FQNEAQ (reference sequence). V lost 3 bases to trimming and J lost 5 bases, with 13 bases between them. The length of the CDR3 is 14 residues. The sequence was obtained from a woman aged 60-70 years with acute COVID-19. The sequenced sample was PBMCs or T cells enriched from blood (not recorded which). The chain couples TRBV7-9 to TRBJ1-1; D is ambiguous. The DNA of the CDR3 is TGTGCCAGCAGCTTTCGTTGGGAGTGGACTGAAGCTTTCTTT. This translates into CASSFRWEWTEAFF.